The 15 T cell receptor beta chains below come from one sample, sequenced in a study of blood T cell repertoires in COVID-19. Some clones are missing from TCRdb's copy, which holds only in-frame ones; the method was immunoSEQ multiplex PCR. Of around 370,000 clones listed, about 90% are singletons. What was sequenced was peripheral blood. All receptors derive from a woman in her 70s with COVID-19, enrolled during active disease.

This chain joins TRBV12-3 or TRBV12-4 and TRBJ2-1, with 7 nucleotides matching TRBD1. This CDR3 has 12 amino acids. Germline trimming cut 8 bases from V and 6 bases from J; bases unmatched to any gene: 4. Written as DNA, the CDR3 is TGTGCCAGCCACGCAGGGGGCAATGAGCAGTTCTTC. Amino acid sequence: CASHAGGNEQFF.

The chain couples TRBV30 to TRBJ1-2, with 8 positions matching TRBD1. The CDR3 totals 15 residues. V dropped 4 bases and J dropped 8; count of bases not matched to a gene: 15. The germline gives CDR1 GTSNPN, CDR2 SVGIG (reference sequence). The CDR3 sequence is CAWTLFGQGSSGYTF. The CDR3 region has the DNA TGTGCCTGGACCCTCTTCGGACAGGGCTCGTCCGGCTACACCTTC.

The rearrangement joins TRBV23-1 to TRBJ2-5, with TRBD1 matching over 7 bases. TRBV23-1 is annotated as an ORF whose role is uncertain. The ends lost 0 bases at V and 0 bases at J; junction bases unmatched: 7. CDR3 length: 17 amino acids. The CDR3 DNA is TGCGCCAGCAGTCAATCATCCGACAGGGCCTACCAAGAGACCCAGTACTTC. Its translation is CASSQSSDRAYQETQYF.

The chain couples TRBV27 to TRBJ1-1; 9 bases fit TRBD1. Looked up from germline, CDR1 is MNHEY and CDR2 is SMNVEV (reference sequence). CDR3 length: 14 residues. J lost 11 bases, V lost 5 bases, and 12 bases had no gene match. The CDR3 protein is CASSPRTGDEWAFF. The DNA of the CDR3 is TGTGCCAGCAGTCCCAGGACAGGGGACGAATGGGCTTTCTTT.

The chain carries TRBV7-9 and TRBJ2-7; D unclear. The V end lost 1 base, the J end lost 5 bases, and 9 bases lay between the germline ends. The germline gives CDR1 SEHNR, CDR2 FQNEAQ (reference sequence). The CDR3 consists of 13 residues. The CDR3, as DNA: TGTGCCAGCAGCTTAGGGTCAGGCGACGAGCAGTACTTC. Protein sequence: CASSLGSGDEQYF.

The rearrangement links TRBV20-1 to TRBJ1-4; no clear D gene. This CDR3 has 14 amino acids. Trimming cost V 3 bases and J 4 bases, with 12 bases left between them. The germline V gene encodes CDR1 DFQATT and CDR2 SNEGSKA (reference sequence). The CDR3 loop is CSASGGINNEKLFF. The CDR3 nucleotides are TGCAGTGCTAGTGGAGGAATTAATAATGAAAAACTGTTTTTT.

The chain joins TRBV18 to TRBJ2-5, with TRBD2 matching over 14 bases. The germline gives CDR1 KGHSH, CDR2 LQKENI. This CDR3 spans 15 amino acids. The DNA of the CDR3 is TGTGCAACACGACTAGCGGGGGGGCCGGAAGAGACCCAGTACTTC. Translated: CATRLAGGPEETQYF.

This rearrangement joins TRBV6-4 to TRBJ2-3; 10 bases align to TRBD2. CDR1 and CDR2 from the germline V gene are MRHNA and SNTAGT. There are 17 residues in the CDR3. After removal of 10 bases from V and 0 bases from J, the junction contained 13 bases not matched to a gene. The CDR3 bases are TGTGCCACCTCGAAGGCCGGGACTAGCGCCAGCACAGATACGCAGTATTTT. It translates to CATSKAGTSASTDTQYF.

V gene TRBV19 combines with J gene TRBJ2-7; the D gene is possibly TRBD2 (6 bases). This CDR3 comprises 14 residues. Trimming left V 5 bases short and J 2 bases short, with 13 bases between. Germline-derived CDR1 and CDR2 are LNHDA and SQIVND (reference sequence). CDR3 bases: TGTGCCAGTAGTCCCGGGACTCTACCCTACGAGCAGTACTTC. Protein: CASSPGTLPYEQYF.

As DNA, the CDR3 is TGTGCCAGCAGTTATAGCCAGGGAAACTATGGCTACACCTTC. Protein sequence: CASSYSQGNYGYTF. J is TRBJ1-2 and V is TRBV6-5; D perhaps matches TRBD1 (5 bases). Trimming removed 3 bases from V and 2 bases from J, with 10 bases in between. This CDR3 has 14 residues. Per germline, CDR1 MNHEY and CDR2 SVGAGI.

The chain combines TRBV6-7 with TRBJ1-2, with 10 bases fitting TRBD1. TRBV6-7 qualifies as an ORF whose function is uncertain. This CDR3 is built from 15 residues. J lost 6 bases, V lost 5 bases, and 9 bases had no gene match. This chain's CDR3 is CASSAGTGVGDGYTF. The CDR3 bases are TGTGCCAGCAGTGCCGGGACAGGGGTCGGAGATGGCTACACCTTC.

V and J are TRBV7-9 and TRBJ2-1; TRBD2 matches 8 bases. CDR1 and CDR2 from the germline V gene are SEHNR and FQNEAQ (reference sequence). The CDR3 has 16 residues. V was clipped by 1 base and J by 8 bases; unmatched bases: 10. This CDR3 is CASSLGLGLEGHEQFF. The CDR3, as DNA: TGTGCCAGCAGCTTAGGATTGGGACTAGAAGGCCATGAGCAGTTCTTC.

The rearrangement joins TRBV11-2 to TRBJ2-2; 7 bases map to TRBD1. Per germline, CDR1 SGHAT and CDR2 FQNNGV. Losses at the gene ends were 4 bases for V and 8 bases for J; bases not matched to a gene: 1. The CDR3 consists of 12 residues. This CDR3 reads CASSYRGGELFF. Written as DNA, the CDR3 is TGTGCCAGCAGCTACAGGGGTGGGGAGCTGTTTTTT.

The CDR3 DNA reads as TGTGCTAGTGGTTTGGAGGCCGCAGGGAGGCGCGAGCAGTACTTC. Translation gives CASGLEAAGRREQYF. The chain has TRBV12-5 and TRBJ2-7; D is perhaps TRBD2 (6 bases). Germline V gene lookup returns CDR1 LGHNT and CDR2 FRNRAP. Trimming shortened V by 1 base and J by 6 bases, and 16 bases separated the two germline ends. There are 15 residues in the CDR3.

In DNA form, the CDR3 reads TGCAGCGTTGAAGATCAGGGAGCTTTCTTT. Translated: CSVEDQGAFF. The V call is TRBV29-1, the J call TRBJ1-1; the D gene is possibly TRBD1 (5 bases). Trimming took off 0 bases at V and 10 bases at J, with 6 bases between the two ends. Germline V gene lookup returns CDR1 SQVTM and CDR2 ANQGSEA. CDR3 size: 10 residues.